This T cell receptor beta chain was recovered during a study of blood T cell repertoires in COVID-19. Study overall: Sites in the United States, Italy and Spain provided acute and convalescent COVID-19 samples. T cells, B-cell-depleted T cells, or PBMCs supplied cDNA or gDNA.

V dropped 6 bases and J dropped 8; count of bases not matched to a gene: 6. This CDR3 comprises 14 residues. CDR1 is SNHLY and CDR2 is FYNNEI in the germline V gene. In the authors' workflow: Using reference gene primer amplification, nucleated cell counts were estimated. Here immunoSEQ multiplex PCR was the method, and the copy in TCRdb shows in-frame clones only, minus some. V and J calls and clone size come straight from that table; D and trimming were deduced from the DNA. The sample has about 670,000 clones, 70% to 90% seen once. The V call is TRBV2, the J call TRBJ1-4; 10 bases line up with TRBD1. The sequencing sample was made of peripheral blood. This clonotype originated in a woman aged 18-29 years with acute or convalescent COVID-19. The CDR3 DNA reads TGTGCCAGCAGAGGACAGGGGGGGAAGGAAAAACTGTTTTTT. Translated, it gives CASRGQGGKEKLFF.